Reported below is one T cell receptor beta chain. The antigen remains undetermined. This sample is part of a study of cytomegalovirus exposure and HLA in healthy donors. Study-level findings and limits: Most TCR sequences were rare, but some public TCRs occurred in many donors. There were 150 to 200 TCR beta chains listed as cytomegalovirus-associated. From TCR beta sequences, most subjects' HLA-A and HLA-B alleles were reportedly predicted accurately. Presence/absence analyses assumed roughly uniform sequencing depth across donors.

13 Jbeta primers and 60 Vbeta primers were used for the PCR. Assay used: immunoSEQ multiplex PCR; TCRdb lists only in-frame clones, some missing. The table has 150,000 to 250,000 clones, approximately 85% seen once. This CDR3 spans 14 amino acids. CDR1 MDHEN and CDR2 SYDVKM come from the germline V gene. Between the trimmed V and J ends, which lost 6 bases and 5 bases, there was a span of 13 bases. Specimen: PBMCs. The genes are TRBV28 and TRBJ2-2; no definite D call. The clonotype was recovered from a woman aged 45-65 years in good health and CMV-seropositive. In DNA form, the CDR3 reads TGTGCCAGCAGCCTGGGCCTCTGGACCGGGGAGCTGTTTTTT. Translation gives CASSLGLWTGELFF.